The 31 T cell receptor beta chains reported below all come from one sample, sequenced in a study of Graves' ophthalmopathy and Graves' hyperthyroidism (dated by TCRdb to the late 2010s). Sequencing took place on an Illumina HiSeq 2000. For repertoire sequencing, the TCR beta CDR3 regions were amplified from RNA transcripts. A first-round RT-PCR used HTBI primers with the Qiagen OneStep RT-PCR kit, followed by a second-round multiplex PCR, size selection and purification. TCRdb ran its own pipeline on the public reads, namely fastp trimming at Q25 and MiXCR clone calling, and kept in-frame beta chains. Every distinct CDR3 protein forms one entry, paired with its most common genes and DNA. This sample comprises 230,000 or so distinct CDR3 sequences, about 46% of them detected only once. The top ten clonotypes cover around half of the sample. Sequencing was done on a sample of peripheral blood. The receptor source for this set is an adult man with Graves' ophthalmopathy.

CDR3 in DNA: TGTGCCAGCAGCACCCGGGACATCCATCAGCCCCAGCATTTT. Encoded protein: CASSTRDIHQPQHF. V gene TRBV11-3 combines with J gene TRBJ1-5, with a possible D match to TRBD1 (6 bases). This CDR3 spans 14 amino acids. The germline V and J ends were trimmed by 5 bases and 5 bases, with 13 bases remaining between them. Germline V CDR1 and CDR2: SGHNT, YENEEA.

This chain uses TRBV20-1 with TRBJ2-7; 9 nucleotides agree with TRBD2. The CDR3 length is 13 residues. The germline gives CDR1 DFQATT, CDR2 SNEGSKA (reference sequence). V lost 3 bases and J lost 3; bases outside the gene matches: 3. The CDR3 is CSARATSGYEQYF. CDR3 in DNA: TGCAGTGCTAGGGCGACTAGCGGCTACGAGCAGTACTTC.

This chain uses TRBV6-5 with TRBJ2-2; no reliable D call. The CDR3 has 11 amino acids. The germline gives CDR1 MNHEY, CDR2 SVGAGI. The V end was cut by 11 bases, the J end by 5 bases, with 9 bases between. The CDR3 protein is CAGSWTGELFF. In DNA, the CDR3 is TGTGCCGGCTCATGGACCGGGGAGCTGTTTTTT.

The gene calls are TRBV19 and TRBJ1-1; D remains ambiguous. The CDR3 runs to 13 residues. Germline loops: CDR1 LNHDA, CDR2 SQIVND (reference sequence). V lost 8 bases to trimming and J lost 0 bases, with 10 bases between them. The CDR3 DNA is TGTGCCAGTTCTTACAGTATGAACACTGAAGCTTTCTTT. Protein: CASSYSMNTEAFF.

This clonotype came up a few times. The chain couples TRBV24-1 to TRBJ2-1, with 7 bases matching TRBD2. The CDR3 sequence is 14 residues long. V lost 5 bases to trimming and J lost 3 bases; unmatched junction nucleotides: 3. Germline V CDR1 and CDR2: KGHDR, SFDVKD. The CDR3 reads CATSVSGGYNEQFF. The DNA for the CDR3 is TGTGCCACCAGTGTCTCGGGAGGCTACAATGAGCAGTTCTTC.

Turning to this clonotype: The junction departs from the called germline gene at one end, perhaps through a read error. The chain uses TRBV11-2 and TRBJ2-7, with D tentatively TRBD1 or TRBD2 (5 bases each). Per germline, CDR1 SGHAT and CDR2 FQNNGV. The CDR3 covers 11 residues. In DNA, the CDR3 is TGTGCCAGCCGCACTCGGGGACCTGGGGACTTC. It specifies CASRTRGPGDF. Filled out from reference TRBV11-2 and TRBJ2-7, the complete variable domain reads EAGVAQSPRYKIIEKRQSVAFWCNPISGHATLYWYQQILGQGPKLLIQFQNNGVVDDSQLPKDRFSAERLKGVDSTLKIQPAKLEDSAVYLCASRTRGPGDFGPGTRLTVT.

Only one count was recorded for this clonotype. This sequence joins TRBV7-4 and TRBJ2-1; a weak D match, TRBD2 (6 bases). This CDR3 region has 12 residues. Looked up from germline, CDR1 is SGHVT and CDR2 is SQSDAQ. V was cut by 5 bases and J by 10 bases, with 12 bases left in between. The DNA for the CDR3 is TGTGCCAGCAGCGCTAGCGTGTGCGAGCAGTTCTTC. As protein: CASSASVCEQFF. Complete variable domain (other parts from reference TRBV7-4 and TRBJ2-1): GAGVSQSPRYKVAKRGRDVALRCDSISGHVTLYWYRQTLGQGSEVLTYSQSDAQRDKSGRPSGRFSAERPERSVSTLKIQRTEQGDSAVYLCASSASVCEQFFGPGTRLTVL.

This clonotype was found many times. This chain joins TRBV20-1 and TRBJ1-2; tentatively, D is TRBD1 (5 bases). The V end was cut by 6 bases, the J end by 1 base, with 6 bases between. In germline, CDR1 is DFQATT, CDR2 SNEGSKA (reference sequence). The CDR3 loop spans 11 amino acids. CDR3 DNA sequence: TGCAGTGCCGACAGTAACTATGGCTACACCTTC. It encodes CSADSNYGYTF.

DNA for the CDR3: TGCGCCAGCAGCTCCCAGGGGCCGCCAAACTATGGCTACACCTTC. The encoded protein is CASSSQGPPNYGYTF. The J gene is TRBJ1-2, the V gene TRBV5-1; D possibly corresponds to TRBD1 (6 bases). The length of the CDR3 is 15 residues. V dropped 3 bases and J dropped 2 bases, with 14 bases sitting between them. Germline CDR1 reads SGHRS; CDR2 reads YFSETQ.

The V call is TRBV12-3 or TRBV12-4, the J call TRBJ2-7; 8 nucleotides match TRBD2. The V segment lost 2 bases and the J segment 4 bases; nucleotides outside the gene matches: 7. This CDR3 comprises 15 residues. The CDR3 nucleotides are TGTGCCAGCAGTTTACGAGAGCGGGAGCTTTACGAGCAGTACTTC. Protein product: CASSLRERELYEQYF.

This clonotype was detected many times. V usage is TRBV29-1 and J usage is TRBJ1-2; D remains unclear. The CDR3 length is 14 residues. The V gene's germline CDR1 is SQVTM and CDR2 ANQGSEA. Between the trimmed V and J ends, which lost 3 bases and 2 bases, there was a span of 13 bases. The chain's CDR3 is CSVDLGSPNYGYTF. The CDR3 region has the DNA TGCAGCGTTGATTTGGGGTCCCCCAACTATGGCTACACCTTC.

CDR3 loop: CASRDSAINYEQYF. CDR3 nucleotides: TGTGCCAGCAGAGACAGCGCAATAAACTACGAGCAGTACTTC. The chain is built from TRBV3-1 and TRBJ2-7; D is possibly TRBD1 (5 bases). Per the germline V gene, CDR1 is LGHDT and CDR2 is YNNKEL (reference sequence). Trimming cost V 6 bases and J 3 bases, with 15 bases left between them. This CDR3 comprises 14 residues.

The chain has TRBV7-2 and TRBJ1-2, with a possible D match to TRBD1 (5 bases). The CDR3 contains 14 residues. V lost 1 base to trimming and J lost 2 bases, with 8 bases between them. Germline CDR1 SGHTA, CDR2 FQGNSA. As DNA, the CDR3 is TGTGCCAGCAGCTTAGACAGGACCAACTATGGCTACACCTTC. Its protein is CASSLDRTNYGYTF.

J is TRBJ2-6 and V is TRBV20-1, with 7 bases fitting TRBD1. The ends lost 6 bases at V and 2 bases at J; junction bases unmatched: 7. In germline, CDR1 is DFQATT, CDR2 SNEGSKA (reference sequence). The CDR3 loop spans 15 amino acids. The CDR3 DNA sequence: TGCAGTGCCTGGACAGGTGGCACTGGGGCCAACGTCCTGACTTTC. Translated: CSAWTGGTGANVLTF.

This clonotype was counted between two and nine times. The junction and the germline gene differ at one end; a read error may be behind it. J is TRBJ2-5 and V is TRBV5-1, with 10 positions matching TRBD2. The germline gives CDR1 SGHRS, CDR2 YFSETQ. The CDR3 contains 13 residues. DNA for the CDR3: TGTGCCAGCAGCGGTAGCGGGGGGGAGACCCAGTACTTC. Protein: CASSGSGGETQYF.

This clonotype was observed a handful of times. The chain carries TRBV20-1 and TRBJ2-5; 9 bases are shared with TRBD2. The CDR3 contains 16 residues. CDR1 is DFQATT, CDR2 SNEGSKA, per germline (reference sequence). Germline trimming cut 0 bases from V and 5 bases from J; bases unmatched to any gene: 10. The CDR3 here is CSARDLIAGDLETQYF. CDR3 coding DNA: TGCAGTGCTAGAGATCTGATAGCGGGAGATTTGGAGACCCAGTACTTC.

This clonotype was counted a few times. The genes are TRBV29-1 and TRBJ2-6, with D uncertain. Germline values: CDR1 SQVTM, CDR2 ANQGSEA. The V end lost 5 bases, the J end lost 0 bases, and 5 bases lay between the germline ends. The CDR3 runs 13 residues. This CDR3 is CSVLTSGANVLTF. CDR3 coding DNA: TGCAGCGTTTTGACCTCTGGGGCCAACGTCCTGACTTTC.

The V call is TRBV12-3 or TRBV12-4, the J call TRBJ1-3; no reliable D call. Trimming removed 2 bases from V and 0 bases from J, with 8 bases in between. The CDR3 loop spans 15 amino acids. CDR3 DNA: TGTGCCAGCAGTTTACATACTGGCTCTGGAAACACCATATATTTT. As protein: CASSLHTGSGNTIYF.

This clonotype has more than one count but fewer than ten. The CDR3, as DNA: TGTGCCAGCAGTGGTATCCGGCGCAAACAAGAGACCCAGTACTTC. This codes for CASSGIRRKQETQYF. The V gene is TRBV11-2, the J gene TRBJ2-5, with no clear D. The CDR3 has 15 residues. CDR1 is SGHAT, CDR2 FQNNGV, per germline. Trimming removed 6 bases from V and 2 bases from J, with 16 bases in between. The full variable domain, rest sourced from reference TRBV11-2 and TRBJ2-5, is EAGVAQSPRYKIIEKRQSVAFWCNPISGHATLYWYQQILGQGPKLLIQFQNNGVVDDSQLPKDRFSAERLKGVDSTLKIQPAKLEDSAVYLCASSGIRRKQETQYFGPGTRLLVL.

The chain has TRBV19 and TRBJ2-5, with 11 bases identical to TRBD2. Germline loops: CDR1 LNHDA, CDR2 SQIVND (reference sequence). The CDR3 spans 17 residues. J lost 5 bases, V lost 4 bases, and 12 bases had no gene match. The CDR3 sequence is CASSNELAGESIETQYF. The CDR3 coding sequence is TGTGCCAGTAGTAACGAACTAGCGGGGGAGTCCATTGAGACCCAGTACTTC.

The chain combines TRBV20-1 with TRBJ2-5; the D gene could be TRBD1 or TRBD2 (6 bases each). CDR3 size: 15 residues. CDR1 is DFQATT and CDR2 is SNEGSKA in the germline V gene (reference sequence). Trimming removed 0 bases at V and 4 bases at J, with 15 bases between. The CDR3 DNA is TGCAGTGCTAGAGATATACGGGGGCTGGGAGAGACCCAGTACTTC. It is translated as CSARDIRGLGETQYF.

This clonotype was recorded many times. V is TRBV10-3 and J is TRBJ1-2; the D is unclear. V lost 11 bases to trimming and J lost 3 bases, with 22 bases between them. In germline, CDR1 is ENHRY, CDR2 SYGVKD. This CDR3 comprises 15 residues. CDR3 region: CASYEAGRGHYGYTF. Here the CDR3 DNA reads TGTGCCTCATATGAGGCTGGACGAGGTCACTATGGCTACACCTTC.

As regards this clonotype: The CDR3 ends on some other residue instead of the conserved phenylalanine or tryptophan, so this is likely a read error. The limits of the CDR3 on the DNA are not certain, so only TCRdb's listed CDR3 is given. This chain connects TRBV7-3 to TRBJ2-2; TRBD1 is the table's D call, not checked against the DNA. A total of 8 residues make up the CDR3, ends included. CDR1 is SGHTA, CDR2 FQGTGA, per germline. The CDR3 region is CASSWRGQ.

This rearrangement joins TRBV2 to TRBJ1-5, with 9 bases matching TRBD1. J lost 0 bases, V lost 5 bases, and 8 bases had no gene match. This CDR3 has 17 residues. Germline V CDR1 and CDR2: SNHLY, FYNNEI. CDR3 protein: CASSKDRGRDSNQPQHF. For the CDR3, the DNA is TGTGCCAGCAGTAAGGACAGGGGCCGTGATAGCAATCAGCCCCAGCATTTT.

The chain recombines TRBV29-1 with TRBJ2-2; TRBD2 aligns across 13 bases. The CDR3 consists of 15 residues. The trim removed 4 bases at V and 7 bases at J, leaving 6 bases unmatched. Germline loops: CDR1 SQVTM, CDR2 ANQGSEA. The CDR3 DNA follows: TGCAGCGTTGCGGGACTAGCGGGACTAGGCGGGGAGCTGTTTTTT. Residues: CSVAGLAGLGGELFF.

Here the CDR3 reads CASSLRTGSNTEAFF. The CDR3 nucleotides are TGTGCCAGCAGCTTGCGGACAGGATCCAACACTGAAGCTTTCTTT. The chain is built from TRBV7-2 and TRBJ1-1; 7 bases agree with TRBD1. Germline V CDR1 and CDR2: SGHTA, FQGNSA. The V gene end was trimmed by 3 bases and the J gene end by 2 bases; junction bases not matched to a gene: 6. The CDR3 totals 15 residues.

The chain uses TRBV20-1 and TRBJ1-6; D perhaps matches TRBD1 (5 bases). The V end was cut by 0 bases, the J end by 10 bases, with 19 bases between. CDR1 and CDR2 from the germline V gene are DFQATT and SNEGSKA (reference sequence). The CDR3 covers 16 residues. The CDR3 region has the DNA TGCAGTGCTAGAGATAATAGGGAGGTGTCAGGGTCACCCCTCCACTTT. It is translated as CSARDNREVSGSPLHF.

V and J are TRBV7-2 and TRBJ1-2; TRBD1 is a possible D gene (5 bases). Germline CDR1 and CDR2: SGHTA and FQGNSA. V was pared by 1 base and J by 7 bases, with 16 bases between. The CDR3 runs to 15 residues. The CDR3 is CASSLVVAGFSGYTF. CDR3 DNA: TGTGCCAGCAGCTTAGTCGTTGCAGGGTTTAGTGGCTACACCTTC.

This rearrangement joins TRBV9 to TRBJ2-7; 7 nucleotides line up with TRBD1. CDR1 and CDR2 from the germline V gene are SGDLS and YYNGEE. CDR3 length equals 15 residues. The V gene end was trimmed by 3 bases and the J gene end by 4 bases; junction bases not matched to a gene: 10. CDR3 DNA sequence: TGTGCCAGCAGCGCATCTTGGGACAGTTCTTACGAGCAGTACTTC. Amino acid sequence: CASSASWDSSYEQYF.

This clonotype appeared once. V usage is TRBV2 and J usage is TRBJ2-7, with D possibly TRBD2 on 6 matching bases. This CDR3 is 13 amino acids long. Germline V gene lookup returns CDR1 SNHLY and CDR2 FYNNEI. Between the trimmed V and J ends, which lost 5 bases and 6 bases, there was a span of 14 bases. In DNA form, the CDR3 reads TGTGCCAGCAGTCTGGGACTTAGTAGCGAGCAGTACTTC. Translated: CASSLGLSSEQYF.

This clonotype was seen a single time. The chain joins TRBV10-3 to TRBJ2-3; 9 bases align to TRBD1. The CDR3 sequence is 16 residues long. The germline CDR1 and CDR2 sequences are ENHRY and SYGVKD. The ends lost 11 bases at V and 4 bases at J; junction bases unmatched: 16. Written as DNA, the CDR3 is TGTGCCTCTCAATCTACCGGGACAGGGAGTCCAGATACGCAGTATTTT. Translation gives CASQSTGTGSPDTQYF.